This record concerns one T cell receptor beta chain sequence. Antigen unknown. The CDR3 contains 16 residues. CDR1 MNHEY and CDR2 SMNVEV come from the germline V gene (reference sequence). J gave up 4 bases and V 7 bases, and 12 bases lay outside the gene matches. The sample is drawn from a study of cytomegalovirus exposure and HLA in healthy donors. Study-level points and caveats: Whilst most TCR sequences proved rare, a subset of public TCRs occurred across many donors. For cytomegalovirus status, the classifier reportedly gave diagnoses with high specificity and sensitivity. Altogether, 160 or so TCR beta chains were recorded as cytomegalovirus-associated.

The assay was immunoSEQ multiplex PCR, and TCRdb's table has in-frame clones only and misses some. The data hold about 240,000 clones, with 70% to 90% observed a single time. The sequence came from a woman aged 25 to 39 in good health and CMV-seropositive. Sequenced: PBMCs. J is TRBJ1-5 and V is TRBV27; 8 nucleotides align to TRBD1. CDR3 coding DNA: TGTGCCAGCACCCCCGGGACAGGCGGAAGAAATCAGCCCCAGCATTTT. Translated: CASTPGTGGRNQPQHF.